The rows below give T cell receptor beta chains drawn from one sample of a study of cytomegalovirus exposure and HLA in healthy donors. Profiling relied on immunoSEQ multiplex PCR, and the TCRdb table lists in-frame clones only, not all of them. The profile covers about 150,000 clones, with 75% to 85% appearing a single time and about 1.7% taken by the ten largest. The sequencing sample was made of PBMCs. These receptors were obtained from a female donor in good health and CMV-seropositive. The CDR3 runs from the conserved cysteine through the conserved F or W. Fields, in order: V gene, J gene, CDR3 protein.

V: TRBV29-1
J: TRBJ1-1
CDR3: CSVALSLNTEAFF

V: TRBV6-1
J: TRBJ1-1
CDR3: CASSEWTGTTEAFF

V: TRBV9
J: TRBJ2-2
CDR3: CASSAQGGELFF

V: TRBV19
J: TRBJ1-2
CDR3: CASSIQGLVDGYTF

V: TRBV6-5
J: TRBJ2-7
CDR3: CASSLTGQDYEQYF

V: TRBV19
J: TRBJ2-2
CDR3: CASSMGEGASTGELFF

V: TRBV30
J: .
CDR3: CAWRGTLGDPYEQYF

V: TRBV18
J: TRBJ2-3
CDR3: CASSPPTSGSSDTQYF

V: TRBV6-5
J: TRBJ1-5
CDR3: CASSKTGIEEPQHF

V: TRBV27
J: .
CDR3: CASSSAYEQYF

V: TRBV28
J: TRBJ2-3
CDR3: CASSFQRDWADTQYF

V: TRBV10-1
J: TRBJ1-6
CDR3: CASSEGGANSPLHF

V: TRBV29-1
J: TRBJ2-3
CDR3: CSVEDRSADTQYF

V: TRBV7-6
J: TRBJ2-3
CDR3: CASSLSDSDTQYF

V: TRBV10-3
J: TRBJ1-2
CDR3: CAISESVRQGEDYGYTF

V: TRBV25-1
J: TRBJ2-6
CDR3: CASSPPDRGSSGANVLTF

V: TRBV2
J: TRBJ2-5
CDR3: CASMRQLETQYF

V: TRBV30
J: TRBJ1-4
CDR3: CAWRAPSEKLFF

V: TRBV6-1
J: TRBJ2-5
CDR3: CASRTGGRETQYF

V: TRBV6-1
J: TRBJ2-7
CDR3: CASSETVSYEQYF

V: TRBV18
J: TRBJ1-6
CDR3: CASSVTGEDSPLHF

V: TRBV2
J: TRBJ1-2
CDR3: CASSADTGTVGYTF

V: TRBV2
J: TRBJ1-2
CDR3: CASSANRGANYGYTF

V: TRBV7-2
J: TRBJ1-5
CDR3: CASSLWTEDRPQHF

V: TRBV6-6
J: TRBJ2-3
CDR3: CATTQGDTQYF

V: TRBV7-6
J: TRBJ1-4
CDR3: CASSLLLAGEKLFF

V: TRBV18
J: TRBJ1-1
CDR3: CASSPHTGVYTEAFF

V: TRBV5-1
J: TRBJ2-3
CDR3: CASGILAGGPKDTQYF

V: TRBV6-1
J: TRBJ2-7
CDR3: CASRPGQESYEQYF

V: TRBV28
J: TRBJ1-1
CDR3: CASSLPRGPEAFF

V: TRBV28
J: TRBJ2-5
CDR3: CASSLSGQAKETQYF

V: TRBV6-6
J: TRBJ2-1
CDR3: CASSHSGTQFF

V: TRBV5-1
J: TRBJ2-2
CDR3: CASSLLQGSAGELFF

V: TRBV4-2
J: TRBJ2-5
CDR3: CASSQLGGGAQETQYF

V: TRBV5-1
J: TRBJ1-4
CDR3: CASSLPGSGEKLFF

V: TRBV2
J: TRBJ2-3
CDR3: CASRPGLLLDTQYF

V: TRBV9
J: TRBJ1-1
CDR3: CASSASGWGAEAFF

V: TRBV14
J: TRBJ2-3
CDR3: CASSQRLAGPSTDTQYF

V: TRBV29-1
J: TRBJ1-1
CDR3: CSARGGESTEAFF

V: TRBV6-6
J: TRBJ2-3
CDR3: CASTEGASTDTQYF

V: TRBV6-6
J: TRBJ1-4
CDR3: CASSYGAVNEKLFF

V: TRBV20-1
J: TRBJ2-7
CDR3: CSATGGEQYF

V: TRBV9
J: TRBJ2-3
CDR3: CASSVGGHSTDTQYF

V: TRBV5-4
J: TRBJ1-1
CDR3: CASSEQGAGNTEAFF

V: TRBV25-1
J: TRBJ2-7
CDR3: CASSEVDLGRVDEQYF

V: TRBV18
J: TRBJ1-1
CDR3: CASSPRSWTANTEAFF

V: TRBV6-1
J: TRBJ2-7
CDR3: CASSGTWGGTYEQYF

V: TRBV28
J: .
CDR3: CASGLYRGRDEQYF

V: TRBV2
J: TRBJ2-3
CDR3: CASTNRQPDTQYF

V: TRBV14
J: TRBJ1-1
CDR3: CASSQDLTGRWYAEAFF

V: TRBV13
J: TRBJ2-7
CDR3: CASSFSPGLAGGLGDEQYF

V: TRBV5-1
J: TRBJ2-2
CDR3: CASSLLQGSTGELFF

V: TRBV6-1
J: TRBJ1-3
CDR3: CASRSSGNTIYF

V: TRBV25-1
J: TRBJ1-1
CDR3: CASSESLGQGLEAFF

V: TRBV5-4
J: TRBJ1-6
CDR3: CASSLSGTGNSPLHF